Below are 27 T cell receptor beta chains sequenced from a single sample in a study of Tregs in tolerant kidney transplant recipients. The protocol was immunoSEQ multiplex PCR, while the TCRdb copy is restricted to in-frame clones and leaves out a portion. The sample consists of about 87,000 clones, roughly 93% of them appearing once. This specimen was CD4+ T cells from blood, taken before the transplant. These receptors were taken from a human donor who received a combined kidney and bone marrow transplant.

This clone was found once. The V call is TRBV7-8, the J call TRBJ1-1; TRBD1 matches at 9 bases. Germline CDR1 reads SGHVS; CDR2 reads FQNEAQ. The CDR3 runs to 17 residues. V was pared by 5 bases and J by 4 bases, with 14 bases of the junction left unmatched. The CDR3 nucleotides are TGTGCCAGCAGCCCCCGGGACAGGGAGATTTGGGTCACTGAAGCTTTCTTT. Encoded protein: CASSPRDREIWVTEAFF.

The CDR3 coding sequence is TGTGCCATCAGTCCGTACAGGGATACAACTGGAAACACCATATATTTT. Translating it yields CAISPYRDTTGNTIYF. This rearrangement joins TRBV10-3 to TRBJ1-3, with D possibly TRBD1 on 6 matching bases. The CDR3 extends over 16 amino acids. Germline V gene lookup returns CDR1 ENHRY and CDR2 SYGVKD. Trimming removed 5 bases from V and 2 bases from J, with 16 bases in between.

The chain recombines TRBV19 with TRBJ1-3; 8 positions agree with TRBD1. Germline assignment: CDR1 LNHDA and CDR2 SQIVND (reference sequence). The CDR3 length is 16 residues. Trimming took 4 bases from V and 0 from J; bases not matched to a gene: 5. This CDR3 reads CASSTRDRSSGNTIYF. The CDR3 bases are TGTGCCAGTAGTACTCGGGACAGGAGCTCTGGAAACACCATATATTTT.

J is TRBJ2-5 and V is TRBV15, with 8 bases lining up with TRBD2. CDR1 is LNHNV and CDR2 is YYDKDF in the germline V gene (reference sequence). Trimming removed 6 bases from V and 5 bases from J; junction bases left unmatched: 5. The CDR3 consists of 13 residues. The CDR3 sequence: CATSSGAGETQYF. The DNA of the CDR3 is TGTGCCACCAGTAGCGGGGCGGGGGAGACCCAGTACTTC.

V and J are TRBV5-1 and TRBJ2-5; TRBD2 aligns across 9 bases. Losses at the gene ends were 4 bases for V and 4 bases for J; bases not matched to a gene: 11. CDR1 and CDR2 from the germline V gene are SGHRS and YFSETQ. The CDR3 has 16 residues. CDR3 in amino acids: CASSLTGGGAPETQYF. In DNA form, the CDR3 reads TGCGCCAGCAGCCTCACGGGCGGGGGGGCCCCAGAGACCCAGTACTTC.

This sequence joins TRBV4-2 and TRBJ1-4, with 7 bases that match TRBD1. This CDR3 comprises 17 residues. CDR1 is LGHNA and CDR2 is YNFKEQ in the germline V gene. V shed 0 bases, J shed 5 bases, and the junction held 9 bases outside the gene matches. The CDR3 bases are TGTGCCAGCAGCCAAGACCCAGACAGGGCGGCCAATGAAAAACTGTTTTTT. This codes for CASSQDPDRAANEKLFF.

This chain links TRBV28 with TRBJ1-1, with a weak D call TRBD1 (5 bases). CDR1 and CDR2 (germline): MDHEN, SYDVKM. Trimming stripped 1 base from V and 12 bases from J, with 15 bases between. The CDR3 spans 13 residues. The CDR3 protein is CASSLYRPTAPFF. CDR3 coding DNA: TGTGCCAGCAGTTTATATCGCCCGACAGCGCCTTTCTTT. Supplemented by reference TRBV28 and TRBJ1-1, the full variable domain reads DVKVTQSSRYLVKRTGEKVFLECVQDMDHENMFWYRQDPGLGLRLIYFSYDVKMKEKGDIPEGYSVSREKKERFSLILESASTNQTSMYLCASSLYRPTAPFFGQGTRLTVV.

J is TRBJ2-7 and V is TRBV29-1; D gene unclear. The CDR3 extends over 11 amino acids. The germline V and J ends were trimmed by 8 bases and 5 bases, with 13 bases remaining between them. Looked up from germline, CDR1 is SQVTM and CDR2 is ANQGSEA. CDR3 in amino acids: CSIVQVHEQYF. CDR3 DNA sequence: TGCAGCATAGTCCAGGTCCACGAGCAGTACTTC.

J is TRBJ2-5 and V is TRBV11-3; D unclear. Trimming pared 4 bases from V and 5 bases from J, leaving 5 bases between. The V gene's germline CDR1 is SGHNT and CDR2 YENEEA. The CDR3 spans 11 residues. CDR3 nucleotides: TGTGCCAGCAGCTCGAGGGAGACCCAGTACTTC. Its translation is CASSSRETQYF.

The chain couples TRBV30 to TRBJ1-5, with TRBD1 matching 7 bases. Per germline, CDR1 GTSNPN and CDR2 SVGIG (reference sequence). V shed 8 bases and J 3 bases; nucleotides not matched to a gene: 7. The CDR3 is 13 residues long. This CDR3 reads CAISTGINQPQHF. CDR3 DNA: TGTGCCATCTCGACAGGGATCAATCAGCCCCAGCATTTT.

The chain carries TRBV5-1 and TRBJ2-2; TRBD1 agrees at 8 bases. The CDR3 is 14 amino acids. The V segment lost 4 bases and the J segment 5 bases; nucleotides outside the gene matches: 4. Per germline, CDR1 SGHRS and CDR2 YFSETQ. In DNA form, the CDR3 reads TGCGCCAGCAGCCCGACAGGGGTGACCGGGGAGCTGTTTTTT. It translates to CASSPTGVTGELFF.

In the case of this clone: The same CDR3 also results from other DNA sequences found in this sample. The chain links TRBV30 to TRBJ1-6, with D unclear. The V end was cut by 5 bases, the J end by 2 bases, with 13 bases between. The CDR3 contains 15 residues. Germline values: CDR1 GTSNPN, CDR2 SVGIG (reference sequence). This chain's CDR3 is CAWSGGLTYNSPLHF. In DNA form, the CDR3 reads TGTGCCTGGTCCGGCGGTCTTACCTATAATTCACCCCTCCACTTT.

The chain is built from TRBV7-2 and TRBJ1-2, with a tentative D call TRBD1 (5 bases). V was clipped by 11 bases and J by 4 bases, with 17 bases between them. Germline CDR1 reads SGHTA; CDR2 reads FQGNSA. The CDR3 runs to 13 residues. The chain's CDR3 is CAGGEVDLYGYTF. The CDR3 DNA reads TGTGCCGGGGGGGAGGTTGACCTCTATGGCTACACCTTC. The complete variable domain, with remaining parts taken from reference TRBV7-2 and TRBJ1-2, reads GAGVSQSPSNKVTEKGKDVELRCDPISGHTALYWYRQSLGQGLEFLIYFQGNSAPDKSGLPSDRFSAERTGGSVSTLTIQRTQQEDSAVYLCAGGEVDLYGYTFGSGTRLTVV.

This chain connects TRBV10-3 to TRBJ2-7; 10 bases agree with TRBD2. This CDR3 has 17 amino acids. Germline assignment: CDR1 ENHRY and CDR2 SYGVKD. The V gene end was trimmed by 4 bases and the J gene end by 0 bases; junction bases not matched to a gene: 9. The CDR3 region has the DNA TGTGCCATCAGTGGCAATAGCGGGGGGTCGCTCTCCTACGAGCAGTACTTC. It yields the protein CAISGNSGGSLSYEQYF.

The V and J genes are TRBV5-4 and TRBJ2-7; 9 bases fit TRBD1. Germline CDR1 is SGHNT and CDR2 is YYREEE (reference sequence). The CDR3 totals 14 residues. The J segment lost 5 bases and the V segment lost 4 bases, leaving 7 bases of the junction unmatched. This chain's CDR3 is CASSRTGEVDEQYF. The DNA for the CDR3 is TGTGCCAGCAGCCGGACAGGGGAAGTTGACGAGCAGTACTTC.

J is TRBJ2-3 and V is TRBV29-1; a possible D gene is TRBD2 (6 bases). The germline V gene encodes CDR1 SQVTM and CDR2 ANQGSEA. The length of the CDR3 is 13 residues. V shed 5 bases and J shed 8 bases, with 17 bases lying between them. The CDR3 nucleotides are TGCAGCGTTTCCCAGAGGGGAGGATTTACGCAGTATTTT. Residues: CSVSQRGGFTQYF.

The CDR3 nucleotides read TGTGCCAGCATAGAACACCCGGGGGGCCCTGGCACCGGGGAGCTGTTTTTT. It is translated as CASIEHPGGPGTGELFF. V gene TRBV27 combines with J gene TRBJ2-2; tentative D call: TRBD2 (7 bases). V was trimmed by 7 bases and J by 4 bases, leaving 22 bases between them. CDR1 and CDR2 from the germline V gene are MNHEY and SMNVEV (reference sequence). The CDR3 consists of 17 residues.

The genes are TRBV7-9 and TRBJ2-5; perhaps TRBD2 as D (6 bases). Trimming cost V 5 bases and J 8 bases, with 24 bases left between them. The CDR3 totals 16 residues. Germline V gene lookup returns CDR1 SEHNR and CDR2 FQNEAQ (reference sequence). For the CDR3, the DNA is TGTGCCAGCAGCCAGTCATCCGGGGGAGCAGCTCATACCCAGTACTTC. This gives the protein CASSQSSGGAAHTQYF.

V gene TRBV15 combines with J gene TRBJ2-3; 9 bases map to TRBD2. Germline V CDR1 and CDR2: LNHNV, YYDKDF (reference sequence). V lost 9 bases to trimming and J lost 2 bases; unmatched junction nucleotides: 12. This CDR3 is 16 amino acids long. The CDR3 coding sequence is TGTGCCACTCAAGCTAGCGGGATTCCTTACACAGATACGCAGTATTTT. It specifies CATQASGIPYTDTQYF.

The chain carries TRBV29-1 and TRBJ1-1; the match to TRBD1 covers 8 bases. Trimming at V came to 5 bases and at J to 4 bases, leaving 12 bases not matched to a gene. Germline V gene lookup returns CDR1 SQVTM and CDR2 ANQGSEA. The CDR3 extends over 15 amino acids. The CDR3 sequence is CSVQNLQGAITEAFF. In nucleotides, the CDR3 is TGCAGCGTTCAAAACCTTCAGGGGGCAATCACTGAAGCTTTCTTT.

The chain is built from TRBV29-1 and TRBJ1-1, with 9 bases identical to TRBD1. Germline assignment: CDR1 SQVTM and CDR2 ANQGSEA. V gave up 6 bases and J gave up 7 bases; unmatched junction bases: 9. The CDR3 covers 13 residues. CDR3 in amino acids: CSVPGTGRGEAFF. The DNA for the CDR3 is TGCAGCGTCCCCGGGACAGGGAGGGGTGAAGCTTTCTTT. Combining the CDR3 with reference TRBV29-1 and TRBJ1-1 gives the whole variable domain SAVISQKPSRDICQRGTSLTIQCQVDSQVTMMFWYRQQPGQSLTLIATANQGSEATYESGFVIDKFPISRPNLTFSTLTVSNMSPEDSSIYLCSVPGTGRGEAFFGQGTRLTVV.

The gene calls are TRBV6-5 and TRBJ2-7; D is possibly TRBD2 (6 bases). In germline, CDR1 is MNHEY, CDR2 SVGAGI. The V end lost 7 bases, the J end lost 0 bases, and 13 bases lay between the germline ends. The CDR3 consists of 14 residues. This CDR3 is CASKSGSSSYEQYF. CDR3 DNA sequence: TGTGCCAGCAAATCCGGGAGTAGCTCCTACGAGCAGTACTTC.

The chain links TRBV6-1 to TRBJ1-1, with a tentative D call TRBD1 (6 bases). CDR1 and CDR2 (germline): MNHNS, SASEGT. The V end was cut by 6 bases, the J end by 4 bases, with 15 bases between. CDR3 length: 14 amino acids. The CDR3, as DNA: TGTGCCAGCAGAGTTACAGGGTCGTTCACTGAAGCTTTCTTT. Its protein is CASRVTGSFTEAFF.

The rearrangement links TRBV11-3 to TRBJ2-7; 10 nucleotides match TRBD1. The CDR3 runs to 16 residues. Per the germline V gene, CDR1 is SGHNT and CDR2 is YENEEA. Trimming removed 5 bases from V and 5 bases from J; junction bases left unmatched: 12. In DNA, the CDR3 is TGTGCCAGCAGCAGATCCGGGACAGGGGCCGGGAACGAGCAGTACTTC. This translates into CASSRSGTGAGNEQYF.

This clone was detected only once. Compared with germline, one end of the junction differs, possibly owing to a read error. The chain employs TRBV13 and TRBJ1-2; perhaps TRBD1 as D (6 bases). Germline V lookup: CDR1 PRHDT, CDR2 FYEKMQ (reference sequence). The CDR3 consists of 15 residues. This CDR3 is CASSLRQAYNYGYIF. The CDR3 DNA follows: TGTGCCAGCAGCCTTCGACAGGCCTATAACTATGGCTACATCTTC.

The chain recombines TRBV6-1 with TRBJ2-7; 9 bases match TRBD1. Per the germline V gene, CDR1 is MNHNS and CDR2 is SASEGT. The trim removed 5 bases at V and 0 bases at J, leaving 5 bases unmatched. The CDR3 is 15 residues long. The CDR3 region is CASSSTGGISYEQYF. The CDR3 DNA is TGTGCCAGCAGTTCCACAGGGGGCATCTCCTACGAGCAGTACTTC.

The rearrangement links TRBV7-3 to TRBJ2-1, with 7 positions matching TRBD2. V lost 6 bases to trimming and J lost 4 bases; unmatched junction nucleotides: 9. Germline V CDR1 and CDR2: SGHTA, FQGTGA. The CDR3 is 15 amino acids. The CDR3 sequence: CASSEMASGYNEQFF. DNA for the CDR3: TGTGCCAGCAGTGAAATGGCTAGCGGATACAATGAGCAGTTCTTC.